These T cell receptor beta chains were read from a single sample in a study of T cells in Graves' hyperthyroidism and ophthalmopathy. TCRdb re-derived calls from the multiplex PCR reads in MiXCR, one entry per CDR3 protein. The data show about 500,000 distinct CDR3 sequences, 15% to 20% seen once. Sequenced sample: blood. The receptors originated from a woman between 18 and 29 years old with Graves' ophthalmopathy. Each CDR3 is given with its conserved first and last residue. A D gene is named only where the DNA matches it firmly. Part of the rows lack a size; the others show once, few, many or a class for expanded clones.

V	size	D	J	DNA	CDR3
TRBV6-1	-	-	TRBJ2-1	TGTGCCAGCAGTGATAATTTACACGGGGAGCAGTTCTTC	CASSDNLHGEQFF
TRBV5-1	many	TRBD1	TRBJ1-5	TGCGCCAGCAGCCCCGGGACAGGGGGCGTAGGGCCCCAGCATTTT	CASSPGTGGVGPQHF
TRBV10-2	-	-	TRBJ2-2	TGCGCCAGCAGTGAGTCAGGAAGGGCTAACGGGGAGCTGTTTTTT	CASSESGRANGELFF
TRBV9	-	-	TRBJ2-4	TGTGCCAGCAGCGGGTCGGGCCAACACCCTCCAAACATTCAGTACTTC	CASSGSGQHPPNIQYF
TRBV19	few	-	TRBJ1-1	TGTGCCAGTAGTATATTGGCAAACACTGAAGCTTTCTTT	CASSILANTEAFF
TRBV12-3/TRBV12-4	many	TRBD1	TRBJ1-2	TGTGCCAGCAGTTTGGACAGGGGGACGGCCTATGGCTACACCTTC	CASSLDRGTAYGYTF
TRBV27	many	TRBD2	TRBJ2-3	TGTGCCAGCAGTTTATTGCCTAGCGGGAGAAGAGATACGCAGTATTTT	CASSLLPSGRRDTQYF
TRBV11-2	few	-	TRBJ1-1	TGTGCCAGCAGGGACCTCATAGACTTAGACACTGAAGCTTTCTTT	CASRDLIDLDTEAFF
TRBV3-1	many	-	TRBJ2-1	TGTGCCAGCAGCCAAGATGGGGAAGGCAATGAGCAGTTCTTC	CASSQDGEGNEQFF
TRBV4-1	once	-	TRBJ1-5	TGCGCCAGCAGCCAAGCAAACCCAGGGACTCAGCCCCAGCATTTT	CASSQANPGTQPQHF
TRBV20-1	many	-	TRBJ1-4	TGCAGTGCTATAGGGGTGGAAAAACTGTTTTTT	CSAIGVEKLFF
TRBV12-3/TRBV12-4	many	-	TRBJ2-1	TGTGCCAGCAGTTTGAAGGGTAATGAGCAGTTCTTC	CASSLKGNEQFF
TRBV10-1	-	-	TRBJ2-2	TGCGCCAGCGCCGGGACACCGAACACCGGGGAGCTGTTTTTT	CASAGTPNTGELFF
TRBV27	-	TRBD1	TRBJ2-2	TGTGCCAGCAGCTACGGGGACAGGGTCGGCACCGGGGAGCTGTTTTTT	CASSYGDRVGTGELFF
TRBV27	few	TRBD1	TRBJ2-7	TGTGCCAGCAGTACTTCCCGACAGGGGGCAGGCGAGCAGTACTTC	CASSTSRQGAGEQYF
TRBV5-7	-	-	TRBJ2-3	TGTGCCAGCAGAGCTCCCACTCGCTACGTCGGAGATACGCAGTATTTT	CASRAPTRYVGDTQYF
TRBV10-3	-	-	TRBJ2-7	TGTGCCATCAGTGATTCTCGGGAGAGCTACGAGCAGTACTTC	CAISDSRESYEQYF
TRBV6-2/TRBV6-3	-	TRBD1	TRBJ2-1	TGTGCCAGCTCTCTTACAGGGGGTCTCTACAATGAGCAGTTCTTC	CASSLTGGLYNEQFF
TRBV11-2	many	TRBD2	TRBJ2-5	TGTGCCAGCAGCTTAGGACGGGCGGCGGGGGGTAAAGAGACCCAGTACTTC	CASSLGRAAGGKETQYF
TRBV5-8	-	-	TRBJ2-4	TGTGCCAGCAGCTTGATGGGTCCGGGACCCAGAAACATTCAGTACTTC	CASSLMGPGPRNIQYF
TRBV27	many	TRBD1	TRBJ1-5	TGTGCCAGCAGTCTCCGAGGACAGGGTTTGCAGCCCCAGCATTTT	CASSLRGQGLQPQHF
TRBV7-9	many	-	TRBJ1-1	TGTGCCAGCAGACCTGGGTCGGGACAAAAGAACACTGAAGCTTTCTTT	CASRPGSGQKNTEAFF
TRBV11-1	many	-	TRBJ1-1	TGTGCCAGCAGCTTATGGGGAGACACTGAAGCTTTCTTT	CASSLWGDTEAFF
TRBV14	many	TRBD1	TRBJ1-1	TGTGCCAGCAGCCAAGAACTACAGGGGGGTACTGAAGCTTTCTTT	CASSQELQGGTEAFF
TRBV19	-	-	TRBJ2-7	TGTGCCAGCCAGGGGAGCGGAAACTACGAGCAGTACTTC	CASQGSGNYEQYF
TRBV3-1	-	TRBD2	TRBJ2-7	TGTGCCAGCAGCCAAGGGCGGGAGTCCTCCTACGAGCAGTACTTC	CASSQGRESSYEQYF
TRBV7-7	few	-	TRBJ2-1	TGTGCTAGCAGCCCAACAGCCCGGGCCCAGCAGTTCTTC	CASSPTARAQQFF
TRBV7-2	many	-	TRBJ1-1	TGTGCCAGCAGCTTAATAGAAAGTTACACTGAAGCTTTCTTT	CASSLIESYTEAFF
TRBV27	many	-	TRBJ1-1	TGTGCCAGCAGTACTCGGGCTGCGAAAACTGAAGCTTTCTTT	CASSTRAAKTEAFF
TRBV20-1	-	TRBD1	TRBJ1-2	TGCAGTGCACGGGACAGAAAAAACTATGGCTACACCTTC	CSARDRKNYGYTF
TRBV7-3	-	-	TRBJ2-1	TGTGCCAGCAGCCGCGGGGCCCTTAGCGATGAGCAGTTCTTC	CASSRGALSDEQFF
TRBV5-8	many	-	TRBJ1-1	TGTGCCAGCAGCCCTAACGACAGAGGCACTGAAGCTTTCTTT	CASSPNDRGTEAFF
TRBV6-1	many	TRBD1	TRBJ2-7	TGTGCCAGCACCAGGGGGACAGGGCTCTACGAGCAGTACTTC	CASTRGTGLYEQYF
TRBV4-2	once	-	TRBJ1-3	TGTGCCAGCAGCCAAGAACCCCTGGGCTCTGGAAACACCATATATTTT	CASSQEPLGSGNTIYF
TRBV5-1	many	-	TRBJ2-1	TGCGCCAGCAGCTTGGGGACCCTGAGTAGGACCTACAATGAGCAGTTCTTC	CASSLGTLSRTYNEQFF
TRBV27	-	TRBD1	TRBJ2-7	TGTGCCAGCAGTTCCCTCCGGACAGGTGGGGGTGAGCAGTACTTC	CASSSLRTGGGEQYF
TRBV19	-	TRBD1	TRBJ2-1	TGTGCCAGTAGTATAATGGGACAGGGGCTCAATGAGCAGTTCTTC	CASSIMGQGLNEQFF
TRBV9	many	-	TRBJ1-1	TGTGCCAGCAGCGAGGCGGTGACGAACACTGAAGCTTTCTTT	CASSEAVTNTEAFF
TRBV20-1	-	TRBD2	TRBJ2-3	TGCAGTGCTAGAGTAAGGACTAGCGGGGACACTAGCACAGATACGCAGTATTTT	CSARVRTSGDTSTDTQYF
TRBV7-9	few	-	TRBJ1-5	TGTGCCAGCAGCCAAGGTATTAGCAATCAGCCCCAGCATTTT	CASSQGISNQPQHF
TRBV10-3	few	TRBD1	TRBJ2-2	TGTGCCATCAGTGATCGACAGGGCCCGAACACCGGGGAGCTGTTTTTT	CAISDRQGPNTGELFF
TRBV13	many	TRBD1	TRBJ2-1	TGTGCCAGCAGCGGGACAGGGGCGTCGAGGGAGCAGTTCTTC	CASSGTGASREQFF
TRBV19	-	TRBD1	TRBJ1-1	TGTGCCAGTAGTTCCCTACCCGGGGGGACAGAGCTGACTGATGAAGCTTTCTTT	CASSSLPGGTELTDEAFF
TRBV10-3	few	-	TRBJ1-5	TGTGCCATCAGTGAGCCGGGTGGGGACTATAGCAATCAGCCCCAGCATTTT	CAISEPGGDYSNQPQHF
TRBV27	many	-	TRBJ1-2	TGTGCCAGCCCCGGAGGGGGGCGGGGGTTCGCCCATGGCTACACCTTC	CASPGGGRGFAHGYTF
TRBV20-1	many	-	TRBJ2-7	TGCAGTGCTAGGGCCCCGGACAGCTACTACGAGCAGTACTTC	CSARAPDSYYEQYF
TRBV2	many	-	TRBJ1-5	TGTGCCAGCAGTGAAGTCAAGAATCAGCCCCAGCATTTT	CASSEVKNQPQHF
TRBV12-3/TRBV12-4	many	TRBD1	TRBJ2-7	TGTGCCAGCAGCCAACAGGGGATCGCCTCCGAGCAGTACTTC	CASSQQGIASEQYF
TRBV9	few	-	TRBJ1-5	TGTGCCAGCAGCGATCAGGGACGACAGCCCCAGCATTTT	CASSDQGRQPQHF